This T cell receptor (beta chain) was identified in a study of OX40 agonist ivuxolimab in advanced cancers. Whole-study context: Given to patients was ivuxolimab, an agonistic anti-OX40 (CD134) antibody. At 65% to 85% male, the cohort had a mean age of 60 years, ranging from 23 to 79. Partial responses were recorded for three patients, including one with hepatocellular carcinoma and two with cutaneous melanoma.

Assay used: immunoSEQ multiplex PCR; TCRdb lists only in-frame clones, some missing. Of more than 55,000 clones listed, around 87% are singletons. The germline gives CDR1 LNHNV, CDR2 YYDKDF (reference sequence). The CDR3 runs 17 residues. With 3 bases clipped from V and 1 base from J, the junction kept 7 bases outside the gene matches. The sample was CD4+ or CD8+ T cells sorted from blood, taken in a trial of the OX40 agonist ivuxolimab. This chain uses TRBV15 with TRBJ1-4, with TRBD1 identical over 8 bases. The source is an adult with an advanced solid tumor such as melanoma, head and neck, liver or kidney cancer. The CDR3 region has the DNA TGTGCCACCAGCAGTTTCGGACAGGGAATAACTAATGAAAAACTGTTTTTT. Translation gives CATSSFGQGITNEKLFF.